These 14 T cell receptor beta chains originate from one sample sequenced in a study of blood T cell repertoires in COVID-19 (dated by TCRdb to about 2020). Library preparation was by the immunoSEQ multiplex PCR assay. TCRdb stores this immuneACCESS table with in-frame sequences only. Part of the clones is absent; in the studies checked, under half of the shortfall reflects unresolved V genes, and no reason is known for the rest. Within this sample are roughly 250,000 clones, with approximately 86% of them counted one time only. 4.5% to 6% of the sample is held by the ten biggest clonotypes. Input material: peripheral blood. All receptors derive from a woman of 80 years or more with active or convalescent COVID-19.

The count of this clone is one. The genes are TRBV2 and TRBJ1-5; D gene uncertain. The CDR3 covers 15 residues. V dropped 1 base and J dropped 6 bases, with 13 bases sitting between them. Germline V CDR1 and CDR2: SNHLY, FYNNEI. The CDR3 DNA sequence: TGTGCCAGCAGTGAAGTGACTCGGGGTCTTCAGCCCCAGCATTTT. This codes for CASSEVTRGLQPQHF.

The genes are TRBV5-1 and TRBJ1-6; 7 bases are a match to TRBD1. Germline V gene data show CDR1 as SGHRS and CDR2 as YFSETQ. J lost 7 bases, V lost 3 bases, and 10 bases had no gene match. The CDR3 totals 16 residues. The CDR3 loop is CASSSTATGSNSPLHF. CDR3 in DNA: TGCGCCAGCAGCTCGACCGCGACAGGGAGCAATTCACCCCTCCACTTT.

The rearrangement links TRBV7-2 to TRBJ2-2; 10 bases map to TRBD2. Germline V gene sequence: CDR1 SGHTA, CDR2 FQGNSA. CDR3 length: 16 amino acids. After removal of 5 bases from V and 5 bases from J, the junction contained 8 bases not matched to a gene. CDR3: CASSLTGTSETGELFF. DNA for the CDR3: TGTGCCAGCAGCCTCACCGGGACTAGCGAGACCGGGGAGCTGTTTTTT.

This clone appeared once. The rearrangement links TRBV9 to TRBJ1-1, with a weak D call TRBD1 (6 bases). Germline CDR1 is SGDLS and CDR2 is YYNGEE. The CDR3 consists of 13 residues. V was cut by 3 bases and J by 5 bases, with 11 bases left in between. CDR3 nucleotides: TGTGCCAGCAGCGACAGGGCAATTACTGAAGCTTTCTTT. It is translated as CASSDRAITEAFF.

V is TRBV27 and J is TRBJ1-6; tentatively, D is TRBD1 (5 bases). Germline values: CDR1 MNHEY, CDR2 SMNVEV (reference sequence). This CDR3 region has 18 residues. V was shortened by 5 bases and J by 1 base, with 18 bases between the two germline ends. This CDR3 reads CASSVRPPGESYNSPLHF. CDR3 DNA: TGTGCCAGCAGTGTTCGTCCACCGGGGGAGTCCTATAATTCACCCCTCCACTTT.

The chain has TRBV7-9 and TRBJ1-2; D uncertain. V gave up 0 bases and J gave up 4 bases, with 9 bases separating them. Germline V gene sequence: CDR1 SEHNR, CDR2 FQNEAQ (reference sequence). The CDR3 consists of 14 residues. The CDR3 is CASSLAPGSYGYTF. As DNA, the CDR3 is TGTGCCAGCAGCTTAGCGCCGGGGAGCTATGGCTACACCTTC.

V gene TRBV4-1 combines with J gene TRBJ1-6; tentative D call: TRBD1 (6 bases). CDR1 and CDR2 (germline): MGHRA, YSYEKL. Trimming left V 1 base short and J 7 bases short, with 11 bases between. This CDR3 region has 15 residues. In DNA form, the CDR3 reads TGCGCCAGCAGCCAAGGGACAGTTTACAATTCACCCCTCCACTTT. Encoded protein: CASSQGTVYNSPLHF.

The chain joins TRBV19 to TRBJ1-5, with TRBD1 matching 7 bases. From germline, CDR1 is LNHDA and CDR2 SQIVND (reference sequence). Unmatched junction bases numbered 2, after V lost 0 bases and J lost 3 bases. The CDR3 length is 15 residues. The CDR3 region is CASSIEDRNNQPQHF. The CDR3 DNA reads TGTGCCAGTAGTATAGAGGACAGGAACAATCAGCCCCAGCATTTT. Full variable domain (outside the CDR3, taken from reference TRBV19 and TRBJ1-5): DGGITQSPKYLFRKEGQNVTLSCEQNLNHDAMYWYRQDPGQGLRLIYYSQIVNDFQKGDIAEGYSVSREKKESFPLTVTSAQKNPTAFYLCASSIEDRNNQPQHFGDGTRLSIL.

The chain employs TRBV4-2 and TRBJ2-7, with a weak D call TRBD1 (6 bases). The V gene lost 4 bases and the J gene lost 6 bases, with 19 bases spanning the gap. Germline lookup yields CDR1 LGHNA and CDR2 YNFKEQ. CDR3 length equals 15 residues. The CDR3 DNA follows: TGTGCCAGCAGCCCAAGCCTCGTACAGGGTCGCGAGCAGTACTTC. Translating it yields CASSPSLVQGREQYF.

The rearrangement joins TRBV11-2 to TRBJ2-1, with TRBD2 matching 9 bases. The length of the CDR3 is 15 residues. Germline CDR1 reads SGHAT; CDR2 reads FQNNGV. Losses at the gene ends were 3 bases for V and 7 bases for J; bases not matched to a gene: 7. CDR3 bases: TGTGCCAGCAGCTTTGCTAGCGGGATGGTGAATGAGCAGTTCTTC. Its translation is CASSFASGMVNEQFF. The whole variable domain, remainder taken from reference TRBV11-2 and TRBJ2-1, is EAGVAQSPRYKIIEKRQSVAFWCNPISGHATLYWYQQILGQGPKLLIQFQNNGVVDDSQLPKDRFSAERLKGVDSTLKIQPAKLEDSAVYLCASSFASGMVNEQFFGPGTRLTVL.

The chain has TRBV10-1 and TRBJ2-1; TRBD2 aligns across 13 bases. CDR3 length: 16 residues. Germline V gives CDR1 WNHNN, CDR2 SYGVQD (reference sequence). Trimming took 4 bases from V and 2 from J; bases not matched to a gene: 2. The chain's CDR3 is CASSGGLAGTYNEQFF. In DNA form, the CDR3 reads TGCGCCAGCAGTGGGGGACTAGCGGGAACCTACAATGAGCAGTTCTTC.

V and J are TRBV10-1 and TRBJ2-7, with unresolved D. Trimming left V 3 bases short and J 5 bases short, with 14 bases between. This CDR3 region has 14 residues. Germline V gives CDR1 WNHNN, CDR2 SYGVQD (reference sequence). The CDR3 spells CASSEVEFADEQYF. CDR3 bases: TGCGCCAGCAGTGAAGTGGAATTTGCGGACGAGCAGTACTTC.

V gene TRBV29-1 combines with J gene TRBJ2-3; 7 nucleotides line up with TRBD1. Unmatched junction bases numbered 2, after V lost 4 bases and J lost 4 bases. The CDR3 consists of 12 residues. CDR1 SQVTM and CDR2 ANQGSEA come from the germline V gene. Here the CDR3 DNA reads TGCAGCGTTGGACAGGGCCCAGATACGCAGTATTTT. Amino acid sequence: CSVGQGPDTQYF.

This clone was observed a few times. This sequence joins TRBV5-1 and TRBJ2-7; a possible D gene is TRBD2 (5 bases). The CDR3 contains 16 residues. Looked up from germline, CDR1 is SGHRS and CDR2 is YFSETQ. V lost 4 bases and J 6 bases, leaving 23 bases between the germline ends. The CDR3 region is CASSKVADPLAGEQYF. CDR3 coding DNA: TGCGCCAGCAGCAAAGTGGCGGACCCACTTGCGGGCGAGCAGTACTTC.